A single TCR beta chain is shown here with its context. What it binds is unknown. The data are from a study of shared clonotypes between healthy human individuals. Study conclusions and caveats: Between a handful of donors, naive CD4 clonotypes were shared at a level of about 5%. As a rule, naive subsets had a larger estimated richness than memory subsets.

Once extracted for a subset, genomic DNA was divided evenly among several immunoSEQ plates. The authors' processing: ImmunoSEQ sequences covered only the junction and lacked quality scores; filtering therefore differed. The table came from immunoSEQ multiplex PCR; TCRdb's copy has only in-frame clones and leaves some out. Clone size and V and J calls were adopted from that table, with D and trimming inferred from the DNA. The table shows some 2,400,000 clones, with nearly 97% occurring only once. The V end lost 7 bases, the J end lost 5 bases, and 13 bases lay between the germline ends. CDR3 length: 13 amino acids. The germline CDR1 and CDR2 sequences are MNHNS and SASEGT.

This TCR came from a man between 18 and 29 years old in good health. Source material: naive CD4+ T cells sorted from blood. Subset noted: CD45RA+ positively selected. The J gene is TRBJ2-3, the V gene TRBV6-1, with D possibly TRBD2 on 5 matching bases. CDR3 nucleotide sequence: TGTGCCAGCACCCCCATCAGCGGAGATACGCAGTATTTT. It codes for CASTPISGDTQYF.